The source of this T cell receptor (beta chain) is a study of T cells in Graves' hyperthyroidism and ophthalmopathy. The CDR3 contains 16 residues. Trimming cost V 6 bases and J 1 base, with 16 bases left between them. Per the germline V gene, CDR1 is MDHEN and CDR2 is SYDVKM. This clonotype was recorded at least ten times. RNA transcripts gave rise to amplified TCR beta CDR3 regions. Using the HTBI primer set, a first-round RT-PCR was run on the TCR CDR3. In TCRdb, the multiplex PCR reads were re-called with MiXCR into one record per CDR3 protein. The sample yields hundreds of thousands of distinct CDR3 sequences, about 12% seen once.

This sequence was found in a woman aged 18-29 years with Graves' hyperthyroidism. The V gene is TRBV28, the J gene TRBJ2-4; D gene unclear. What was sequenced was blood. The CDR3 sequence: CASRALREAAKNIQYF. As DNA, the CDR3 is TGTGCCAGCAGAGCCCTCCGTGAGGCTGCCAAAAACATTCAGTACTTC.